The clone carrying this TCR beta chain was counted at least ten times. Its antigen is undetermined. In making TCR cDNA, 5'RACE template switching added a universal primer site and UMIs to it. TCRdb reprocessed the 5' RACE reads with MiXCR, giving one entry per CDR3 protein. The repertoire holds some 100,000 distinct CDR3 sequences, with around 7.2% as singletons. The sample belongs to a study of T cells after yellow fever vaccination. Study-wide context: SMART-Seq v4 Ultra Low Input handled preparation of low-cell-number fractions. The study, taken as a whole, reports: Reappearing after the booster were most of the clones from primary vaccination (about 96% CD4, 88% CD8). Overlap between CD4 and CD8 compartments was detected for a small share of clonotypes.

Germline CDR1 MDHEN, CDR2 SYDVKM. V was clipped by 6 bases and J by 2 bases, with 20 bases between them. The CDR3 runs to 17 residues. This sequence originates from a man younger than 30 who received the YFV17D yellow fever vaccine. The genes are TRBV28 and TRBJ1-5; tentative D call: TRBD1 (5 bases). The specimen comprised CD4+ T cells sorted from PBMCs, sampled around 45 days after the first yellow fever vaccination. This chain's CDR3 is CASRKGLGREGNQPQHF. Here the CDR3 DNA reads TGTGCCAGCAGAAAGGGGTTAGGCAGGGAGGGCAATCAGCCCCAGCATTTT.